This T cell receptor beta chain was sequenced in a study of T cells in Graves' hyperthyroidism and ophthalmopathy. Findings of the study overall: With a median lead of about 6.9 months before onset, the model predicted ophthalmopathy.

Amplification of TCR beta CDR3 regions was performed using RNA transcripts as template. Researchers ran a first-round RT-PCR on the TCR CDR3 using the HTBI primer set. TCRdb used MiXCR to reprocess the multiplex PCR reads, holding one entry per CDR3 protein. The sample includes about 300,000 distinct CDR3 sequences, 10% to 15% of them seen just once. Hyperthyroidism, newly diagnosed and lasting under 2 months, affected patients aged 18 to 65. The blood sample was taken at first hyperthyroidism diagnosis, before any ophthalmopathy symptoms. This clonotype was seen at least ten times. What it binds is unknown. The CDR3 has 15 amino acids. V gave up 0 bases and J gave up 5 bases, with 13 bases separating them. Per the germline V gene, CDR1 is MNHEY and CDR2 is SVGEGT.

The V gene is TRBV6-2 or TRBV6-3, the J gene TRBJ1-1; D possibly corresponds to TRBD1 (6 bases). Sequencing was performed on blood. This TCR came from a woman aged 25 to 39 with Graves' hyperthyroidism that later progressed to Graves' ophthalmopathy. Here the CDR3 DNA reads TGTGCCAGCAGTTACTCTAATACAGGGTCTACTGAAGCTTTCTTT. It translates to CASSYSNTGSTEAFF.